This T cell receptor (beta chain) derives from a study of control samples from healthy donors and cancer patients. The CDR3 is 11 residues long. Germline V lookup: CDR1 SEHNR, CDR2 FQNEAQ (reference sequence). As concerns this clone: An end of the junction differs from the germline gene, which may be a read error.

Sequencing was performed with immunoSEQ multiplex PCR; in TCRdb, only in-frame clones are kept and a portion is missing. The data contain 52,000 or so clones, around 94% of them singletons. Specimen: blood. This TCR was recovered from a man under 40 in good health. The gene calls are TRBV7-9 and TRBJ1-3, with unresolved D. The CDR3 bases are TGTGCCAGCAGCTTAGGCCCCACGACGGATTTT. Its translation: CASSLGPTTDF.